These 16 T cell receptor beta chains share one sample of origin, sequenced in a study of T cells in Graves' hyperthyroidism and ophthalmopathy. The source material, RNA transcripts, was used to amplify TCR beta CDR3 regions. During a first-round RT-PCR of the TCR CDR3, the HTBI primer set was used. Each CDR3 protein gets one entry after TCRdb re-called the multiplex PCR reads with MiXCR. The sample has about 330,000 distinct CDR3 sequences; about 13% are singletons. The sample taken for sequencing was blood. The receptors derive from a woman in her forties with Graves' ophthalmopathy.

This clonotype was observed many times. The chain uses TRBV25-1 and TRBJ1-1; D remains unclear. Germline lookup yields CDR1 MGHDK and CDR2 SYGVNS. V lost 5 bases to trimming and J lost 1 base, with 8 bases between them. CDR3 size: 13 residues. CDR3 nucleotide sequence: TGTGCCAGCAGTCTTTCGCCGAACACTGAAGCTTTCTTT. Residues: CASSLSPNTEAFF.

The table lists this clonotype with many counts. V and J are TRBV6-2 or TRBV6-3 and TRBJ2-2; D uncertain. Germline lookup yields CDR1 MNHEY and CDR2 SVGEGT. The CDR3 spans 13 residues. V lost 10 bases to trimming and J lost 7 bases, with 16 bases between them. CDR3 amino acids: CATITPMGGELFF. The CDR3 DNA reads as TGTGCCACCATAACTCCAATGGGCGGGGAGCTGTTTTTT.

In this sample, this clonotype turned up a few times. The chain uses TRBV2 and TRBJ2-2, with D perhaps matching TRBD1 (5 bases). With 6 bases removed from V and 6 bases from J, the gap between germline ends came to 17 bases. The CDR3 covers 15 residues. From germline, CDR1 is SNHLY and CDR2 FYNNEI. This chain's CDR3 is CASSVEQGLPGELFF. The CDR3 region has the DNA TGTGCCAGCAGCGTAGAGCAGGGTCTACCCGGGGAGCTGTTTTTT. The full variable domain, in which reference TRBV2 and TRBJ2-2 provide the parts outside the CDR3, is EPEVTQTPSHQVTQMGQEVILRCVPISNHLYFYWYRQILGQKVEFLVSFYNNEISEKSEIFDDQFSVERPDGSNFTLKIRSTKLEDSAMYFCASSVEQGLPGELFFGEGSRLTVL.

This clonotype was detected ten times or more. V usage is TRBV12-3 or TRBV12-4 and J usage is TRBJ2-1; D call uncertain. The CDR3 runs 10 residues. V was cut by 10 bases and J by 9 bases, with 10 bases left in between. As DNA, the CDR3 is TGTGCCACCTCCTGGGGTGAGCAGTTCTTC. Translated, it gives CATSWGEQFF.

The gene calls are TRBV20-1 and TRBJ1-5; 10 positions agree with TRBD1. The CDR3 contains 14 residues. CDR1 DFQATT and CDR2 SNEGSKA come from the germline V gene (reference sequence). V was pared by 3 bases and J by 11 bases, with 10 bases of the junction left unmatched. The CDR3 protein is CSASGGQGVEAQHF. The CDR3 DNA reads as TGCAGTGCTAGCGGAGGACAGGGGGTCGAAGCCCAGCATTTT.

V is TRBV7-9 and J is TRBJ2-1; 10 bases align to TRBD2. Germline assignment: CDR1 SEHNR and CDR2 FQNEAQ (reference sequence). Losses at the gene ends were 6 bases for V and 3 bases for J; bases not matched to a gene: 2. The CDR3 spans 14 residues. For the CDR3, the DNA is TGTGCCAGCAGAACTAGCGGGGTCTACAATGAGCAGTTCTTC. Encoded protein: CASRTSGVYNEQFF.

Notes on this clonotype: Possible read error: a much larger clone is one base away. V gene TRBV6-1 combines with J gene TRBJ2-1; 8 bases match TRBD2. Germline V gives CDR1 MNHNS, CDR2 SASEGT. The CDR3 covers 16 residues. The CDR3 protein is CAGSSTSGNPYNEQFF. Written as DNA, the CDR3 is TGTGCCGGCAGCTCTACTAGCGGTAACCCCTACAATGAGCAGTTCTTC.

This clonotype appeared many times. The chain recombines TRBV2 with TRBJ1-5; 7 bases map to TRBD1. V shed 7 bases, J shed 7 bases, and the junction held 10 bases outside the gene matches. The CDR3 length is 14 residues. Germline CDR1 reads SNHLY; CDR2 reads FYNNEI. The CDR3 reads CASTPTGVGQPQHF. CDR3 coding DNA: TGTGCCAGCACCCCCACAGGGGTGGGACAGCCCCAGCATTTT. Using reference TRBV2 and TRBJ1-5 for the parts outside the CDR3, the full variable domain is EPEVTQTPSHQVTQMGQEVILRCVPISNHLYFYWYRQILGQKVEFLVSFYNNEISEKSEIFDDQFSVERPDGSNFTLKIRSTKLEDSAMYFCASTPTGVGQPQHFGDGTRLSIL.

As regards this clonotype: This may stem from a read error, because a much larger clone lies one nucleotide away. The CDR3 is CASTSSGSYNEQFF. Written as DNA, the CDR3 is TGTGCCAGCACATCTAGCGGCTCCTACAATGAGCAGTTCTTC. V usage is TRBV6-1 and J usage is TRBJ2-1; 7 nucleotides match TRBD2. Trimming took 7 bases from V and 0 from J; bases not matched to a gene: 3. From germline, CDR1 is MNHNS and CDR2 SASEGT. The CDR3 is made up of 14 amino acids.

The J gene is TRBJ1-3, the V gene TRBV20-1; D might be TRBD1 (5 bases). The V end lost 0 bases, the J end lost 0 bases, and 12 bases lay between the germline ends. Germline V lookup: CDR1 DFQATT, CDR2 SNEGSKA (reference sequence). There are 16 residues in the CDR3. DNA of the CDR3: TGCAGTGCTAGAGAAGGGAGGGGATACTCTGGAAACACCATATATTTT. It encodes CSAREGRGYSGNTIYF.

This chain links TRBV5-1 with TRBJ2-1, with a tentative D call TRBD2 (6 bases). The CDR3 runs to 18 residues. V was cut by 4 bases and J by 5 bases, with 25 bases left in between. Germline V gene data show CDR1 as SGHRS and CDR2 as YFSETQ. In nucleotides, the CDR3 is TGCGCCAGCAGCCGGAGCCGGAGTAGCGGACTTATTCACAATGAGCAGTTCTTC. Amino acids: CASSRSRSSGLIHNEQFF.

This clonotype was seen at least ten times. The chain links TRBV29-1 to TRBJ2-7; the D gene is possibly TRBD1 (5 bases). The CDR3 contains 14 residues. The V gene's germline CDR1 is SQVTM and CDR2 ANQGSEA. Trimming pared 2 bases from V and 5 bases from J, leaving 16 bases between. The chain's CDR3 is CSVEWNGKGDEQYF. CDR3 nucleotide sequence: TGCAGCGTTGAATGGAACGGTAAAGGGGACGAGCAGTACTTC.

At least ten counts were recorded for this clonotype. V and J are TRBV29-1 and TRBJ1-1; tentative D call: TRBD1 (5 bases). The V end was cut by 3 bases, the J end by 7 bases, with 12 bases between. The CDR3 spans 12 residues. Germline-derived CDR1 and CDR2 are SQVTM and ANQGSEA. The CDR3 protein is CSVEAGIGEAFF. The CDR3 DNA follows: TGCAGCGTTGAGGCAGGGATCGGTGAAGCTTTCTTT. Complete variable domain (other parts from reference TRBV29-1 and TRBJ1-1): SAVISQKPSRDICQRGTSLTIQCQVDSQVTMMFWYRQQPGQSLTLIATANQGSEATYESGFVIDKFPISRPNLTFSTLTVSNMSPEDSSIYLCSVEAGIGEAFFGQGTRLTVV.

The CDR3 loop is CASSRVAGEGTDTQYF. CDR3 nucleotides: TGTGCCAGCAGTCGAGTAGCGGGAGAGGGCACAGATACGCAGTATTTT. The chain carries TRBV28 and TRBJ2-3; 9 bases fit TRBD2. The CDR3 consists of 16 residues. CDR1 is MDHEN and CDR2 is SYDVKM in the germline V gene. V lost 5 bases, J lost 1 base, and 7 bases stayed unmatched.

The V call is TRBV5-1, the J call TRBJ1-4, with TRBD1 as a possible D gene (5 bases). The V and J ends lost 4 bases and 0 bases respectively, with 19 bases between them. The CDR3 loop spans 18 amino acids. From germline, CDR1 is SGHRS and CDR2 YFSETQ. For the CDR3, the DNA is TGCGCCAGCAGCCTGGAGGGGCTCCTATCCCCAACTAATGAAAAACTGTTTTTT. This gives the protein CASSLEGLLSPTNEKLFF.

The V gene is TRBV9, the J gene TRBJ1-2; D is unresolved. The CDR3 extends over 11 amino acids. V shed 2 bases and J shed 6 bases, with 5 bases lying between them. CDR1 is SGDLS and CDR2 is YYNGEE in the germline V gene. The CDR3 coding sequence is TGTGCCAGCAGCGTGGGCCATGGCTACACCTTC. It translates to CASSVGHGYTF.